The 12 T cell receptor beta chains given below trace back to one sample, sequenced in a study of blood T cell repertoires in COVID-19. Sequencing was performed with immunoSEQ multiplex PCR; in TCRdb, only in-frame clones are kept and a portion is missing. Here the sample spans around 80,000 clones, 75% to 90% being singletons. The specimen sequenced was peripheral blood. Receptor source: a man in his fifties or sixties with acute or convalescent COVID-19.

The gene calls are TRBV7-8 and TRBJ1-5; D is unresolved. Germline lookup yields CDR1 SGHVS and CDR2 FQNEAQ. This CDR3 comprises 12 residues. Trimming took off 6 bases at V and 9 bases at J, with 12 bases between the two ends. CDR3: CASSRSSGPQHF. CDR3 bases: TGTGCCAGCAGTCGTAGTAGCGGGCCCCAGCATTTT.

The gene calls are TRBV7-6 and TRBJ2-7; TRBD2 aligns across 9 bases. The V segment lost 5 bases and the J segment 3 bases; nucleotides outside the gene matches: 8. This CDR3 has 15 residues. Germline V gene lookup returns CDR1 SGHVS and CDR2 FNYEAQ. Here the CDR3 reads CASSRSGGRFYEQYF. DNA for the CDR3: TGTGCCAGCAGCAGGAGCGGGGGGCGGTTCTACGAGCAGTACTTC.

This clone was recorded once. The chain employs TRBV21-1 and TRBJ2-1; the DNA was not compared with TRBD2, the D call given in the table. TRBV21-1 is annotated as a pseudogene. The CDR3 length is 19 residues. The CDR3 DNA reads as TGTGCCAGCAGCCCCCCCGTTACAGGTCTAGCGAGCTCCTACAATGAGCAGTTCTTC. As protein: CASSPPVTGLASSYNEQFF.

V gene TRBV3-1 (or the pseudogene TRBV3-2) combines with J gene TRBJ2-3; possibly TRBD2 for D (5 bases). Deletions cut 4 bases from V and 0 bases from J, with 5 bases between. This CDR3 is built from 13 residues. Germline V gene sequence: CDR1 LGHDT, CDR2 YNNKEL (reference sequence). Here the CDR3 DNA reads TGTGCCAGCAGCCCGGGGAGCACAGATACGCAGTATTTT. Its translation: CASSPGSTDTQYF.

This chain links TRBV5-4 with TRBJ2-3; 10 nucleotides match TRBD2. Germline CDR1 reads SGHNT; CDR2 reads YYREEE (reference sequence). V lost 0 bases and J lost 0; bases outside the gene matches: 4. The CDR3 extends over 17 amino acids. This chain's CDR3 is CASSLDLAGASTDTQYF. The CDR3, as DNA: TGTGCCAGCAGCTTGGACCTAGCGGGGGCTAGCACAGATACGCAGTATTTT.

This clone was recorded a few times. This chain links TRBV4-1 with TRBJ2-3; D perhaps matches TRBD2 (5 bases). Trimming shortened V by 0 bases and J by 6 bases, and 16 bases separated the two germline ends. There are 16 residues in the CDR3. The V gene's germline CDR1 is MGHRA and CDR2 YSYEKL. The CDR3 spells CASSQDFLGDGDTQYF. The CDR3 nucleotides are TGCGCCAGCAGCCAAGATTTTCTCGGGGATGGGGATACGCAGTATTTT.

The chain combines TRBV18 with TRBJ2-7, with 7 positions matching TRBD1. The V segment lost 6 bases and the J segment 4 bases; nucleotides outside the gene matches: 9. The CDR3 sequence is 14 residues long. The germline gives CDR1 KGHSH, CDR2 LQKENI. Here the CDR3 reads CASSAGTEGYEQYF. The CDR3 coding sequence is TGTGCCAGCTCTGCCGGGACAGAAGGTTACGAGCAGTACTTC. The full variable domain, its missing parts supplied by reference TRBV18 and TRBJ2-7, is NAGVMQNPRHLVRRRGQEARLRCSPMKGHSHVYWYRQLPEEGLKFMVYLQKENIIDESGMPKERFSAEFPKEGPSILRIQQVVRGDSAAYFCASSAGTEGYEQYFGPGTRLTVT.

The V call is TRBV24-1, the J call TRBJ1-5; the D is unclear. V gave up 0 bases and J gave up 8 bases, with 7 bases separating them. Germline assignment: CDR1 KGHDR and CDR2 SFDVKD. There are 13 residues in the CDR3. The CDR3 sequence is CATSDLEDEPQHF. The CDR3 coding sequence is TGTGCCACCAGTGATTTGGAGGATGAGCCCCAGCATTTT.

The genes are TRBV7-9 and TRBJ2-2; perhaps TRBD1 as D (6 bases). Germline V gene lookup returns CDR1 SEHNR and CDR2 FQNEAQ (reference sequence). V was clipped by 10 bases and J by 1 base, with 16 bases between them. This CDR3 region has 15 residues. The CDR3 spells CATSSGQRNTGELFF. The CDR3 region has the DNA TGTGCCACCTCGTCCGGACAGAGGAACACCGGGGAGCTGTTTTTT.

J is TRBJ2-2 and V is TRBV6-5, with TRBD2 matching 8 bases. The CDR3 spans 16 residues. Per the germline V gene, CDR1 is MNHEY and CDR2 is SVGAGI. With 0 bases clipped from V and 6 bases from J, the junction kept 6 bases outside the gene matches. The CDR3 sequence: CASSYSTGGPAGELFF. CDR3 coding DNA: TGTGCCAGCAGTTACTCGACGGGGGGGCCAGCCGGGGAGCTGTTTTTT.

The J gene is TRBJ2-7, the V gene TRBV19; the match to TRBD1 covers 7 bases. This CDR3 has 12 residues. Germline assignment: CDR1 LNHDA and CDR2 SQIVND (reference sequence). The junction had 2 bases not matched to a gene; V was cut back by 3 bases and J by 6 bases. CDR3 protein: CASSMSGGEQYF. The CDR3 DNA sequence: TGTGCCAGTAGTATGTCAGGGGGCGAGCAGTACTTC.

This chain connects TRBV18 to TRBJ1-3, with TRBD1 matching 7 bases. Germline V gene lookup returns CDR1 KGHSH and CDR2 LQKENI. V lost 3 bases and J lost 0; bases outside the gene matches: 5. The CDR3 is 16 amino acids. The CDR3 sequence: CASSPRGQRSGNTIYF. CDR3 in DNA: TGTGCCAGCTCACCGCGGGGACAGCGCTCTGGAAACACCATATATTTT.